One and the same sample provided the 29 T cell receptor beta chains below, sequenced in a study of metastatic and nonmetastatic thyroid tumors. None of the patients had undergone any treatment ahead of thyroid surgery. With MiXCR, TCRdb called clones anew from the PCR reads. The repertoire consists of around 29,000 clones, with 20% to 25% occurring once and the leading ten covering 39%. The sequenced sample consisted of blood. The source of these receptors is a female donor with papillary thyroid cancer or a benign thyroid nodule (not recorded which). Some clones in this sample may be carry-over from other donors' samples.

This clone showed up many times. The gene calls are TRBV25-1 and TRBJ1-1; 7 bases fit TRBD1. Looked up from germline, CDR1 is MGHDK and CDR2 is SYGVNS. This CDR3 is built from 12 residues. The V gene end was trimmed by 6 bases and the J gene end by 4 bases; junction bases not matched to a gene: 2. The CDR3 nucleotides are TGTGCCAGCAGGACAGGGCCCACTGAAGCTTTCTTT. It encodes CASRTGPTEAFF.

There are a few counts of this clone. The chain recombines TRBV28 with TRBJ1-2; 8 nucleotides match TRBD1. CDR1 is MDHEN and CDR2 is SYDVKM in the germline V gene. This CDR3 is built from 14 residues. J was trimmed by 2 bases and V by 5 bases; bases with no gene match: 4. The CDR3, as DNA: TGTGCCAGCAGTCGGACAGGGAAAAACTATGGCTACACCTTC. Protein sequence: CASSRTGKNYGYTF.

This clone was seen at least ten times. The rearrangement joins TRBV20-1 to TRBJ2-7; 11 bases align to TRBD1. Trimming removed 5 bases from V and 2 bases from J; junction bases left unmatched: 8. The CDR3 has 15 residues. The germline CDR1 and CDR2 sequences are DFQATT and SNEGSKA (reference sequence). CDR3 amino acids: CSAFLGQGGPYEQYF. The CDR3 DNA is TGCAGTGCTTTTCTGGGACAGGGGGGACCCTACGAGCAGTACTTC.

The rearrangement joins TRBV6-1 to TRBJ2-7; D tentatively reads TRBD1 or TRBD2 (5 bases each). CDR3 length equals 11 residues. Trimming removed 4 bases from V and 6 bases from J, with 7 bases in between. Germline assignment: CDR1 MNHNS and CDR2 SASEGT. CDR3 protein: CASSGDGEQYF. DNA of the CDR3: TGTGCCAGCAGTGGGGACGGCGAGCAGTACTTC.

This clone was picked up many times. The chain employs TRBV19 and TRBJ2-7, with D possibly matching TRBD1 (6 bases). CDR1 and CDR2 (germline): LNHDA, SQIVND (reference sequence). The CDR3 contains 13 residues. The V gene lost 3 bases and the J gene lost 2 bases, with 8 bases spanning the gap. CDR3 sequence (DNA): TGTGCCAGTAGTATTAGGACAGCCTACGAGCAGTACTTC. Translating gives CASSIRTAYEQYF.

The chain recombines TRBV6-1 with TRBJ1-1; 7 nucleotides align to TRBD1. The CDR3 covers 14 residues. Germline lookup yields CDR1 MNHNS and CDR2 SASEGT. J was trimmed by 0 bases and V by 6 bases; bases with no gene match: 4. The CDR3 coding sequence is TGTGCCAGCAGCCGCGGACAGGTGAACACTGAAGCTTTCTTT. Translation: CASSRGQVNTEAFF.

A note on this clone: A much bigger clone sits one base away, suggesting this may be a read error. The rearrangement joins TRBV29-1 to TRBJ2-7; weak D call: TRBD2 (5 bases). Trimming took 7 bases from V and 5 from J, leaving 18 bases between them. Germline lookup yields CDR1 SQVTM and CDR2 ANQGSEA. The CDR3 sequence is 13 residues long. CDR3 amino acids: CSASHPGNHEQYF. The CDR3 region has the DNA TGCAGCGCATCTCACCCGGGGAACCACGAGCAGTACTTC.

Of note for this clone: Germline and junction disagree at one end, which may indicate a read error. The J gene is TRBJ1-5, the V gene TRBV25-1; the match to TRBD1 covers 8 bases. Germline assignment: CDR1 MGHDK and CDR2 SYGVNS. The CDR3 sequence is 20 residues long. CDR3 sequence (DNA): TGTGCCAGCGGGGGGGCGTTTCAGGGCCCCAGGGGGCTCGACAATCAGCCCAAGCTTTTT. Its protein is CASGGAFQGPRGLDNQPKLF.

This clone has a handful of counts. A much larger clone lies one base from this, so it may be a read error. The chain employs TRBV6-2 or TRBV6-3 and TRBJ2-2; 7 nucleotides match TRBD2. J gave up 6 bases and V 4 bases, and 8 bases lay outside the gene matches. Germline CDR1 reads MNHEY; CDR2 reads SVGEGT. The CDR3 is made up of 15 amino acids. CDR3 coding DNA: TGTGCCAGCAGTTTAGAGGGAGGGTCGGCCGGGGAGCTGTTTTTT. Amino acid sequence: CASSLEGGSAGELFF.

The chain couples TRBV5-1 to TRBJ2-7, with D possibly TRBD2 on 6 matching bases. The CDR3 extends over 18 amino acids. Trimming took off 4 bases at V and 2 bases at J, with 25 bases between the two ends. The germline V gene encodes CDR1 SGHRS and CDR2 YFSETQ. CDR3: CASSPGPIVGTLTYEQYF. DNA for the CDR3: TGCGCCAGCAGCCCGGGACCCATCGTAGGGACTTTAACCTACGAGCAGTACTTC.

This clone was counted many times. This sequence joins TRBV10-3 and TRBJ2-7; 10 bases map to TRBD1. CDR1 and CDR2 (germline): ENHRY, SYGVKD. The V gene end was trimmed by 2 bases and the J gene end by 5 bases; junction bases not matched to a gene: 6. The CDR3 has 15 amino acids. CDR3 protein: CAISEGGQGGHEQYF. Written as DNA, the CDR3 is TGTGCCATCAGTGAGGGAGGACAGGGGGGCCACGAGCAGTACTTC.

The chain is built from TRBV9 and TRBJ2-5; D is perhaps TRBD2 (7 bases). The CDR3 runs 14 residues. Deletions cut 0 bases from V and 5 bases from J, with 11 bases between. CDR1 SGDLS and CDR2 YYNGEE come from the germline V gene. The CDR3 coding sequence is TGTGCCAGCAGCGTAGGGGGGGGCCGGGAGACCCAGTACTTC. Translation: CASSVGGGRETQYF.

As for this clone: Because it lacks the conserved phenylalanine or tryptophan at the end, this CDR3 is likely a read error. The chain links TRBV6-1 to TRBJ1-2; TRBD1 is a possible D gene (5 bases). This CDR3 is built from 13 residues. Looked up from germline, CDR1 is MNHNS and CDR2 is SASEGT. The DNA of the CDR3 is TGTTCCAGCAGCTCCGAGACAGTCTATGGCTACACCTAC. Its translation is CSSSSETVYGYTY.

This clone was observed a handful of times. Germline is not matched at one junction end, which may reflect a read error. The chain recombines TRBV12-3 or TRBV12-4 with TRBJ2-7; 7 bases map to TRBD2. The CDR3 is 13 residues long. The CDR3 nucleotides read TGTGCCAGCAGTCTAGCGGATTCCTACGAGCAGTACTTC. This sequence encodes CASSLADSYEQYF.

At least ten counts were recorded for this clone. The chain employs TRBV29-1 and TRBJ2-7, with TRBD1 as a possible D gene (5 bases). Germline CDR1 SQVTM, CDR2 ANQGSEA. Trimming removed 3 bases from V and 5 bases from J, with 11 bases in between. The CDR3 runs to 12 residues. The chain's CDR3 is CSVDGQGHEQYF. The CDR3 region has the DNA TGCAGCGTTGATGGACAAGGTCACGAGCAGTACTTC.

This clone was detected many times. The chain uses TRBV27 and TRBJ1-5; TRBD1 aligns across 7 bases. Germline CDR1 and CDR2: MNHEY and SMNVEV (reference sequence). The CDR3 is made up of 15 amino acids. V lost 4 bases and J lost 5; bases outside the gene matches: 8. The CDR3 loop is CASSSQTGLYQPQHF. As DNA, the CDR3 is TGTGCCAGCAGTTCCCAGACAGGGTTGTATCAGCCCCAGCATTTT.

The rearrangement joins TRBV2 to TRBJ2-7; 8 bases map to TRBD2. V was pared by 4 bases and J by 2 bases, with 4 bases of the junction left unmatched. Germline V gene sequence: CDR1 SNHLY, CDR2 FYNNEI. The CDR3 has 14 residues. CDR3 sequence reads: CASSAGTRAYEQYF. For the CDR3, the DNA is TGTGCCAGCAGTGCCGGGACTAGGGCCTACGAGCAGTACTTC.

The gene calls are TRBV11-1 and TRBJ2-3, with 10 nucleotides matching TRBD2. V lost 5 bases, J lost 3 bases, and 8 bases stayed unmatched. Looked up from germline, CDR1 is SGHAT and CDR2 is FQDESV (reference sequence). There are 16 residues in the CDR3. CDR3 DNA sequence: TGTGCCAGCAGCCCCCAGCGGGAGGGCGGGACAGATACGCAGTATTTT. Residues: CASSPQREGGTDTQYF.

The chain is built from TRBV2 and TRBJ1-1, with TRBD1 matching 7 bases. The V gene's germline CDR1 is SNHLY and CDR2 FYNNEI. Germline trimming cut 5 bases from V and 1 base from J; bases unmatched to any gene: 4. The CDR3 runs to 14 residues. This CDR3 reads CASSKWDRNTEAFF. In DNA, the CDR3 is TGTGCCAGCAGTAAGTGGGACAGGAACACTGAAGCTTTCTTT.

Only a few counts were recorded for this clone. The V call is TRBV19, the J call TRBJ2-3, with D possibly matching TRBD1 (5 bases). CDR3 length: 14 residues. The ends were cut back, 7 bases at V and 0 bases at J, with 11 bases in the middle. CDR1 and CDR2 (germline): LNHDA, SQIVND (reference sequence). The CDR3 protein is CASNQGRSTDTQYF. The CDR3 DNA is TGTGCCAGTAACCAGGGTCGGAGCACAGATACGCAGTATTTT.

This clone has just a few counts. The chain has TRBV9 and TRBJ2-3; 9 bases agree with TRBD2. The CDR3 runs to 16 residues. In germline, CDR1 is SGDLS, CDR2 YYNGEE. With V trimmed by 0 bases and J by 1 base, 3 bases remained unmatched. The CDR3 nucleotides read TGTGCCAGCAGCGTAGTAGCTAGCGGGGGCACAGATACGCAGTATTTT. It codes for CASSVVASGGTDTQYF.

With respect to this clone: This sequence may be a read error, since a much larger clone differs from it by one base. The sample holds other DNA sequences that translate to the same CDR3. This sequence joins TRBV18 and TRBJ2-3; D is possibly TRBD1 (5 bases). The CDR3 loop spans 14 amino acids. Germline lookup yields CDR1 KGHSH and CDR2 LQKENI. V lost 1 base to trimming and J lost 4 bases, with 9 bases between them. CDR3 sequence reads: CASSPRQGADTQYF. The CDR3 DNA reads TGTGCCAGCTCACCACGCCAGGGCGCAGATACGCAGTATTTT.

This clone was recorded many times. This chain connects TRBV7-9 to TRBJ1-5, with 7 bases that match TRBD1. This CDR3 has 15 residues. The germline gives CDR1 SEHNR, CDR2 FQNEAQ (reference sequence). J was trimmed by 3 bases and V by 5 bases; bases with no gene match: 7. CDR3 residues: CASSRTGADNQPQHF. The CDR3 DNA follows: TGTGCCAGCAGCCGAACAGGGGCGGACAATCAGCCCCAGCATTTT.

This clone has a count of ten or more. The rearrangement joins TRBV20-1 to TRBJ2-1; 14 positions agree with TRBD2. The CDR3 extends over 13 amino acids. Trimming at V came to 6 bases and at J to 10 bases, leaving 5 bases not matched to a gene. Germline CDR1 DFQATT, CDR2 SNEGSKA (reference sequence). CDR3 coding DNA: TGCAGTGCCTCCGGGACTAGCGGGAGAGAGCAGTTCTTC. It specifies CSASGTSGREQFF.

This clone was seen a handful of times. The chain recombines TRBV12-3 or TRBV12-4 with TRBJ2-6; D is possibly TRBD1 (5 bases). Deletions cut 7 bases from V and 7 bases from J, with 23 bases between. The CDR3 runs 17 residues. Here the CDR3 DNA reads TGTGCCAGCACCTTGGTCACATTCCGAAGGGGAGCCAACGTCCTGACTTTC. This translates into CASTLVTFRRGANVLTF.

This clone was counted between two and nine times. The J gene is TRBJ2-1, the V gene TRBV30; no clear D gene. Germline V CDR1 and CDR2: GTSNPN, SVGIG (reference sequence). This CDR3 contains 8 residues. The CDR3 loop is CASNEQFF. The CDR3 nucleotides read TGTGCGAGCAATGAGCAGTTCTTC.

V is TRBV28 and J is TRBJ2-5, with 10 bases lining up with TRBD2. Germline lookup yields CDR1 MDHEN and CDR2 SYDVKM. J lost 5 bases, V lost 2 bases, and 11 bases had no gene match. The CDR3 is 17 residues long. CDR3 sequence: CASSLSLAGVDWETQYF. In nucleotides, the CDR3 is TGTGCCAGCAGTTTAAGTCTAGCGGGGGTGGATTGGGAGACCCAGTACTTC.

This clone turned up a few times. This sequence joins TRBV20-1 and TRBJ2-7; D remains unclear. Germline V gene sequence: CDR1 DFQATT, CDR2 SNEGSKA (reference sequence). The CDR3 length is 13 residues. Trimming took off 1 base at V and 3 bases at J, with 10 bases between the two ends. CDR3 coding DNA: TGCAGTGCTAGAGTCGGCAACCGCTACGAGCAGTACTTC. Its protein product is CSARVGNRYEQYF.

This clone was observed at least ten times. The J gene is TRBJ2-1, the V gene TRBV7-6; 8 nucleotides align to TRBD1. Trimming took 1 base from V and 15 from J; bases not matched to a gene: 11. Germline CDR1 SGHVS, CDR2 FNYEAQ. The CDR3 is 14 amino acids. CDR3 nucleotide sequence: TGTGCCAGCAGCTTAGGGGTTGTGGGGACAGGAGTGTTCTTC. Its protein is CASSLGVVGTGVFF.